Sequencing of this T cell receptor beta chain was carried out in a study of blood T cells in healthy people across ages (dated by TCRdb to between 2014 and 2017). About the investigation overall: In model experiments, template switching captured roughly one uniquely barcoded TCR beta cDNA molecule for every two T cells. Donors were grouped into four age groups: young (average about 15 years), middle-aged (over 35), aged (about 59) and long-lived (approximately 78). Two additional independent replicas of 1 million unique cDNA reads from the same blood draw were analyzed for two donors (one aged 18 to 29 and one aged 80 or older). To avoid experimental bias, donors of different ages were distributed randomly across sequencing lanes. The study measured age-related changes in TCR beta repertoire diversity using deep sequencing normalized with unique cDNA molecular identifiers.

Library preparation employed 5' RACE. The sequencer was an Illumina HiSeq 2500. A second PCR of roughly 7 to 11 cycles was run with a J-beta primer mix and a sample-barcoded 5' primer. A template-switch 5' adaptor carrying 12 random nucleotides introduced a unique molecular identifier onto each TCR beta cDNA molecule. Each sample yielded at least 2.5 million CDR3-containing paired-end reads. First-strand cDNA synthesis was performed from all RNA using the Mint cDNA synthesis kit, with priming by a TRBC-specific oligonucleotide. All cDNA was treated with uracil-DNA glycosylase and then went through a first 18-cycle PCR with the universal primers M1SS and BC2_uni_R. The source study handled its data this way. For normalization, 1 million high-quality reads, each with a distinct molecular identifier, were randomly selected from each sample. Reads with shared molecular identifiers were discarded instead of being binned into consensus sequences. MiTCR, set to a Q25 quality threshold and the strictest error-elimination algorithm, was used for CDR3 identification, clonotype clustering and error correction. A nonparametric unseen species model with Euler transformation was used to estimate lower-bound total TCR beta diversity. Through fastp at Q25 and MiXCR, TCRdb rebuilt clones from the public reads, retaining in-frame beta chains. Entries are consolidated by CDR3 protein sequence, retaining the most common genes and DNA. The V and J calls and clone size come from TCRdb's table, not from the authors' own analysis. This sample has some 1.7 million distinct CDR3 sequences in its table, and under 30% of those were observed once. 7.7% of the sample comes from the top ten.

General conclusions and limits of the study: A strong correlation was found between observed TCR beta diversity and the percentage of naive T cells measured by flow cytometry. Because donor CMV infection status was unknown, age-related changes in expanded clonotypes were potentially confounded. Compared with the aged group, the long-lived group had more naive CD4+ T cells, fewer expanded clones and increased TCR diversity, a pattern suggesting age selection. As age increased, observed TCR beta diversity per million T cells dropped in a roughly linear way, and a significant reduction was already evident by age around 41. Estimates of total diversity from one million sequenced T cells were regarded as lower bounds and underestimates. Since profiling was done on bulk unsorted PBMCs, naive and antigen-experienced compartments could not be conclusively compared.

The roughly 39 donors, aged about 6 to 100 years, were systemically healthy Caucasian individuals from Russia. Approximately 9.3 milliliters of peripheral blood were drawn from each donor into EDTA-treated Vacutainer tubes. Ficoll-Paque density-gradient centrifugation was used to isolate PBMCs, with at least 7 million obtained per sample. Total RNA, at least 6 micrograms per sample, was extracted from PBMCs with Trizol reagent. The percentages of naive CD45RAhigh/CD27high T cells were determined by flow cytometry on a PBMC aliquot from every donor. V is cut by 5 bases and J by 3 bases, and the space between the germline ends is 14 bases. From its cysteine to its phenylalanine, the CDR3 spans 14 amino acids. Here the CDR3 DNA is all that survives: 42 bases in frame from base 1. As encoded in the germline V gene, CDR1 is SGHVS while CDR2 is FNYEAQ. This clonotype was detected a few times. What antigen it recognizes has not been identified. The sample holds no much larger clone one base away, and base qualities are not on file.

Sequenced: blood. This TCR derives from a woman aged 30 to 39 in good health. Recombination linked TRBV7-6 to TRBJ2-7; matching of 6 bases hints at TRBD1 as the D gene. CDR3 region: CASSPQQGSYEQYF. DNA sequence: TGTGCCAGCAGCCCCCAGCAGGGGAGCTACGAGCAGTACTTC.